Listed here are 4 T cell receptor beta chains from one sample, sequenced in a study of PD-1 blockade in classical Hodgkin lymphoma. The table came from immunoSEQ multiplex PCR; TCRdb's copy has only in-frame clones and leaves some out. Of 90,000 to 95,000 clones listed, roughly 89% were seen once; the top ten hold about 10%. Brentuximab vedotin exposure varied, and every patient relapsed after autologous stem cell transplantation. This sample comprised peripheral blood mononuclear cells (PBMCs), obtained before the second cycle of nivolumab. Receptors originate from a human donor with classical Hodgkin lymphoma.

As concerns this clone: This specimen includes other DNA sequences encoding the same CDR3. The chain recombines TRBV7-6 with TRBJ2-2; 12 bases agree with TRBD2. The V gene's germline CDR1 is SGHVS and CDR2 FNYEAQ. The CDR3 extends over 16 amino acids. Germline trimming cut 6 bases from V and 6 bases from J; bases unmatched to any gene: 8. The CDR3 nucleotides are TGTGCCAGCAGTGTTCGGACTAGCGGGGCGGCCGGGGAGCTGTTTTTT. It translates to CASSVRTSGAAGELFF.

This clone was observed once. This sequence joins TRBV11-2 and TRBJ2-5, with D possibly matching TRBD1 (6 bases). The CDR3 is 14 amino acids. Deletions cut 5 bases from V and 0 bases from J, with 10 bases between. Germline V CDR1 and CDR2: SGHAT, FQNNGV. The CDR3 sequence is CASSPYRDQETQYF. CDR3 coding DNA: TGTGCCAGCAGCCCTTACAGGGACCAAGAGACCCAGTACTTC.

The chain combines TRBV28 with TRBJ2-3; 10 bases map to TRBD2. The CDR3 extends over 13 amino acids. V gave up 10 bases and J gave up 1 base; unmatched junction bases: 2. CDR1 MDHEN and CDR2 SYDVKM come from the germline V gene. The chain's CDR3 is CATLAGGTDTQYF. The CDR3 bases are TGTGCCACTCTAGCGGGGGGCACAGATACGCAGTATTTT. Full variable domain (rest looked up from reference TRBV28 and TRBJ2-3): DVKVTQSSRYLVKRTGEKVFLECVQDMDHENMFWYRQDPGLGLRLIYFSYDVKMKEKGDIPEGYSVSREKKERFSLILESASTNQTSMYLCATLAGGTDTQYFGPGTRLTVL.

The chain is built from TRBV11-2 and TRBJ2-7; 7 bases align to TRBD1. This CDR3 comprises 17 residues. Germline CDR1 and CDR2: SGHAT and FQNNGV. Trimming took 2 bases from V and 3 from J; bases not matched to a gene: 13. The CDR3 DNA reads TGTGCCAGCAGCTTATCAACCGGGACAGCCGCCCTCTACGAGCAGTACTTC. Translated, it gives CASSLSTGTAALYEQYF.